The T cell receptor beta chain under discussion was sequenced for a study of T cells in Graves' hyperthyroidism and ophthalmopathy. Amplification of TCR beta CDR3 regions used RNA as the template. The HTBI set primed first-round TCR CDR3 RT-PCR. TCRdb ran MiXCR on the multiplex PCR reads and lists one entry per CDR3 protein. This sample has more than 500,000 distinct CDR3 sequences, with approximately 48% found just once. In the case of this clonotype: Its antigen remains unidentified. A much larger clone differs from this one at a single base, so this may be a read error.

Patients having uncontrolled infection, another autoimmune disease, pregnancy or lactation were not included. Diagnoses rested on clinical symptoms, serum thyroxine and TRAb, thyroid ultrasound and orbital computed tomography. Overall study results and limits: Among clonotypes expanded in thyroid above 0.001, most were also found in blood. A model built on 13 V-J features separated ophthalmopathy from stable hyperthyroidism.

The material sequenced was peripheral blood or thyroid tissue (not recorded which). This TCR came from an adult woman with Graves' disease, either hyperthyroidism or ophthalmopathy (not recorded which).

The CDR3 DNA follows: TGCGCCGGCAGCCAAGATTCGCCAGGAGGCTCTGGGGCCAACGTCCTGACTTTC. This translates into CAGSQDSPGGSGANVLTF. This chain links TRBV4-3 with TRBJ2-6; a possible D gene is TRBD2 (5 bases). Germline-derived CDR1 and CDR2 are LGHNA and YSLEER. The CDR3 covers 18 residues.